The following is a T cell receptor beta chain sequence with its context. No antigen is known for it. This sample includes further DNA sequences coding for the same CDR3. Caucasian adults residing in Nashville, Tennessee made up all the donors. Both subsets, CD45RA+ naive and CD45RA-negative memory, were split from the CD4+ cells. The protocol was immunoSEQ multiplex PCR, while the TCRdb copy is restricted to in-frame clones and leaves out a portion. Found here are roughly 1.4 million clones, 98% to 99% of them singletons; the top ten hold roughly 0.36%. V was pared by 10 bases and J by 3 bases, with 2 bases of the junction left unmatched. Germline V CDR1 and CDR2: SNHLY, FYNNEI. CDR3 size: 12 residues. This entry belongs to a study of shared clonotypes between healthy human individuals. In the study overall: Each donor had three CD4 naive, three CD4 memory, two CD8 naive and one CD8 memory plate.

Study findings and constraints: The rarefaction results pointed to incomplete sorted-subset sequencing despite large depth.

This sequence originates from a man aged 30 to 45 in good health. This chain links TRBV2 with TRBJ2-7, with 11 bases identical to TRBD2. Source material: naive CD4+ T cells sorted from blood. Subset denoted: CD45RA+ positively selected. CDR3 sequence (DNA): TGTGCCACCACTAGCGGGAGCTACGAGCAGTACTTC. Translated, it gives CATTSGSYEQYF.